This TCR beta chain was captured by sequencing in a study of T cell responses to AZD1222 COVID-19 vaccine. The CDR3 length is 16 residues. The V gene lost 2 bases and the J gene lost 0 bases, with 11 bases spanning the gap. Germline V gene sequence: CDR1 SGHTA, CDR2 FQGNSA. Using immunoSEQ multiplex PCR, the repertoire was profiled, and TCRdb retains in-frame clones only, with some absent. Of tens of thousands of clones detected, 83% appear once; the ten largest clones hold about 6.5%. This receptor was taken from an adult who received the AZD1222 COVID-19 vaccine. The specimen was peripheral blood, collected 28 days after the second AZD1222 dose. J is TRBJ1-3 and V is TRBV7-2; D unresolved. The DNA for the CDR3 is TGTGCCAGCAGCTTAAGAGGGAGTGCCTCTGGAAACACCATATATTTT. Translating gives CASSLRGSASGNTIYF.